Listed below are T cell receptor beta chains from one sample, sequenced in a study of OX40 agonist ivuxolimab in advanced cancers. Assay: immunoSEQ multiplex PCR; the TCRdb copy retains only in-frame clones and omits some. Among 80,000 to 95,000 clones listed, over 75% were seen once. The material was CD4+ or CD8+ T cells sorted from blood, obtained in a trial of the OX40 agonist ivuxolimab. The receptors originated from an adult with an advanced solid tumor such as melanoma, head and neck, liver or kidney cancer. CDR3s include the opening cysteine and the closing phenylalanine or tryptophan. A D gene is named only where the DNA matches it firmly. Clone sizes are given selectively: once, few, many, or a class where the clone is expanded.

>TRBV5-1|.|.|TRBJ2-3
TGCGCCAGCCGCGTTGGGGGCGGGGATACGCAGTATTTT
CASRVGGGDTQYF
>TRBV30|.|.|TRBJ2-7
TGTGCCTGGGGACCGGGACATATACCCTACGAGCAGTACTTC
CAWGPGHIPYEQYF
>TRBV18|.|.|TRBJ1-1
TGTGCCAGCTCACCGGTGGGCAGGTTGAACACTGAAGCTTTCTTT
CASSPVGRLNTEAFF
>TRBV2|.|TRBD1|TRBJ2-3
TGTGCCAGCAGCCTTCGGGACAGCAGCACAGATACGCAGTATTTT
CASSLRDSSTDTQYF
>TRBV29-1|.|.|TRBJ2-7
TGCAGCGTCGACCCGACAGGTACCTACGAGCAGTACTTC
CSVDPTGTYEQYF
>TRBV27|.|TRBD1|TRBJ1-2
TGTGCCAGCAGTCCTCACCCTCGACAGGGGAATTACTATGGCTACACCTTC
CASSPHPRQGNYYGYTF
>TRBV4-3|.|.|TRBJ1-1
TGCGCCAGCAGCCAAGATTTAGGGTCACGCAGGACTGAAGCTTTCTTT
CASSQDLGSRRTEAFF
>TRBV18|.|.|TRBJ1-2
TGTGCCAGCTCACCCGCAGGGGTGAACTATGGCTACACCTTC
CASSPAGVNYGYTF
>TRBV15|.|TRBD1|TRBJ1-1
TGTGCCACCAGCAGAGATTTTGGGACAGGGGGCAACACTGAAGCTTTCTTT
CATSRDFGTGGNTEAFF
>TRBV28|.|.|TRBJ2-7
TGTGCCAGCAACGGCAGGGTTCGCTCCTACGAGCAGTACTTC
CASNGRVRSYEQYF
>TRBV11-2|once|.|TRBJ2-2
TGTGCCAGCAGCTTAGGAAGGACCGGGGAGCTGTTTTTT
CASSLGRTGELFF
>TRBV5-8|.|TRBD1|TRBJ2-1
TGTGCCAGCAGTCTCACAGGGGGCAATCGGTTCTTC
CASSLTGGNRFF
>TRBV1|.|.|TRBJ1-5
TGCACCAGCAGCCTCCAGGGCTCGGATCAGCCCCAGCATTTT
CTSSLQGSDQPQHF
>TRBV10-2|.|TRBD1|TRBJ1-1
TGCGCCAGCAGCCCCGGACAGGGTTTAGCTGAAGCTTTCTTT
CASSPGQGLAEAFF
>TRBV28|.|.|TRBJ2-7
TGTGCCAGCAGTTCCTCCTACGAGCAGTACTTC
CASSSSYEQYF
>TRBV6-1|.|.|TRBJ2-2
TGTGCCAGCACCCTGAAGCCAAACACCGGGGAGCTGTTTTTT
CASTLKPNTGELFF
>TRBV7-6|.|.|TRBJ1-4
TGTGCCAGCAGCTTAGGAGGGGGATTTAATGAAAAACTGTTTTTT
CASSLGGGFNEKLFF
>TRBV14|.|.|TRBJ1-1
TGTGCCAGCAGGAACTGGTGGGTTGATATCCCGTCGAACACTGAAGCTTTCTTT
CASRNWWVDIPSNTEAFF
>TRBV7-2|.|TRBD2|TRBJ2-3
TGTGCCAGCAGCCTCCCTCCTTGGCGGGAGATCGAGAATACGCAGTATTTT
CASSLPPWREIENTQYF